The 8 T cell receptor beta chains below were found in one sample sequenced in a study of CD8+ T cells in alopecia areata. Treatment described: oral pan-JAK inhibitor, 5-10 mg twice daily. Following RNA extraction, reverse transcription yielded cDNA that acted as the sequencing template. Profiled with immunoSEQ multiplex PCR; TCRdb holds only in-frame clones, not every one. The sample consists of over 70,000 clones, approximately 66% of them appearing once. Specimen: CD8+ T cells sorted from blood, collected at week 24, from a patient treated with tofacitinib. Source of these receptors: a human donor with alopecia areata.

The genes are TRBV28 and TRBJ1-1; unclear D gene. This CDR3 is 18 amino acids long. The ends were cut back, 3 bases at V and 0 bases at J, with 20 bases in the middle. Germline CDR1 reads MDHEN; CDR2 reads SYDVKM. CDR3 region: CASSFQSYTSWLNTEAFF. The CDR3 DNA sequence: TGTGCCAGCAGTTTTCAATCGTATACGTCCTGGCTGAACACTGAAGCTTTCTTT.

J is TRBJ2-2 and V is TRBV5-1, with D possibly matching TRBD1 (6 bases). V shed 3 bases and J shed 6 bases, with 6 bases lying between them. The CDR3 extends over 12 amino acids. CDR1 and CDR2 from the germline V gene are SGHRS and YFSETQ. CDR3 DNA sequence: TGCGCCAGCAGCTACAGGGCCGGGGAGCTGTTTTTT. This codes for CASSYRAGELFF.

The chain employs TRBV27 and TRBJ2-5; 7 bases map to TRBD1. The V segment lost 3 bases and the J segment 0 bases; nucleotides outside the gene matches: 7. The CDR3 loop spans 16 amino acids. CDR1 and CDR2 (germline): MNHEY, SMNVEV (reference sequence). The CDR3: CASSFFGTVYQETQYF. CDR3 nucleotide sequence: TGTGCCAGCAGTTTCTTTGGGACAGTGTACCAAGAGACCCAGTACTTC.

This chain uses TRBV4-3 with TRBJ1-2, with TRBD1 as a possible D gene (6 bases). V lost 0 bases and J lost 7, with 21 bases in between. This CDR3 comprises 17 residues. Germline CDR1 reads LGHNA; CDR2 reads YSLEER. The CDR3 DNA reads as TGCGCCAGCAGCCAAGACGCAGGGGCGGGGGGAGTTACTGGCTACACCTTC. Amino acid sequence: CASSQDAGAGGVTGYTF.

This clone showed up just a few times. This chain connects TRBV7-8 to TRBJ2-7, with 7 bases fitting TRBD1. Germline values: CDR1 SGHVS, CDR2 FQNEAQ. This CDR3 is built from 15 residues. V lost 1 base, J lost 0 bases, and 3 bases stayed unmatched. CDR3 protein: CASSLGTGYSYEQYF. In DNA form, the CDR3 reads TGTGCCAGCAGCTTAGGGACAGGATACTCCTACGAGCAGTACTTC.

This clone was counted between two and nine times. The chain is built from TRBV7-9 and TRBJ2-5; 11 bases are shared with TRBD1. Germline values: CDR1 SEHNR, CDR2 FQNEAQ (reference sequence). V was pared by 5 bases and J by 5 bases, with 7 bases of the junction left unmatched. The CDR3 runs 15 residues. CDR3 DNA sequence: TGTGCCAGCAGCCCCGGACAGGGGGCATCGGAGACCCAGTACTTC. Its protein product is CASSPGQGASETQYF. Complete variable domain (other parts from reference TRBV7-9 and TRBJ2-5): DTGVSQNPRHKITKRGQNVTFRCDPISEHNRLYWYRQTLGQGPEFLTYFQNEAQLEKSRLLSDRFSAERPKGSFSTLEIQRTEQGDSAMYLCASSPGQGASETQYFGPGTRLLVL.

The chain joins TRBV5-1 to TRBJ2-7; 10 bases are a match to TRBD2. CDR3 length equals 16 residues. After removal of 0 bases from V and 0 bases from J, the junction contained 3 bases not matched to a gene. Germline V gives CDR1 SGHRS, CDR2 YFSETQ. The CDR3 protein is CASSLGPSGSSYEQYF. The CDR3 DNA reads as TGCGCCAGCAGCTTGGGCCCTAGCGGGAGCTCCTACGAGCAGTACTTC.

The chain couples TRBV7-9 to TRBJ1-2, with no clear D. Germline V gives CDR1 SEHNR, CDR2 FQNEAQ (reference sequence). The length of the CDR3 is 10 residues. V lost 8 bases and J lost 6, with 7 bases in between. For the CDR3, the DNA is TGTGCCAGCGGGGAGGATGGCTACACCTTC. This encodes CASGEDGYTF.